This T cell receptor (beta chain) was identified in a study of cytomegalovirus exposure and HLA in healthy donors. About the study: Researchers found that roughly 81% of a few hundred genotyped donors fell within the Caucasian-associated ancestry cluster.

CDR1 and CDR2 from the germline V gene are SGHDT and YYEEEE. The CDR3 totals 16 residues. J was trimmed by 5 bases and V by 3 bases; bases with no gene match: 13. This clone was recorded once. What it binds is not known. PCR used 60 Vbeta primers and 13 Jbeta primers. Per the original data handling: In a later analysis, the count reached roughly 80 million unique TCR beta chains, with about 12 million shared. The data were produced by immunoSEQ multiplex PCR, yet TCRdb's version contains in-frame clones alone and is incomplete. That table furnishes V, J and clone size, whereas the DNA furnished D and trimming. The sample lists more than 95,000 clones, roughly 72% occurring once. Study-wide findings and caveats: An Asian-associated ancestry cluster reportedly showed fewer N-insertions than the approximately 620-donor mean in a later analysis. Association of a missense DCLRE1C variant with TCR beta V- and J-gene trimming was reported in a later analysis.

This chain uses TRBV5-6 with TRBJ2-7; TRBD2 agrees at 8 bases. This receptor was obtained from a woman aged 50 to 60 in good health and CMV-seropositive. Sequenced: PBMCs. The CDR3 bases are TGTGCCAGCAGCTACCGGCCGGGGCGGGAGGAACACGAGCAGTACTTC. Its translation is CASSYRPGREEHEQYF. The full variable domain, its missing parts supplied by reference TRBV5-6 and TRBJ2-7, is DAGVTQSPTHLIKTRGQQVTLRCSPKSGHDTVSWYQQALGQGPQFIFQYYEEEERQRGNFPDRFSGHQFPNYSSELNVNALLLGDSALYLCASSYRPGREEHEQYFGPGTRLTVT.